These T cell receptor beta chains were read from a single sample in a study of radiotherapy plus CTLA-4 blockade in lung cancer. Here immunoSEQ multiplex PCR was the method, and the copy in TCRdb shows in-frame clones only, minus some. The top ten clones hold under 3% of a sample with roughly 100,000 clones, around 85% of them seen once. The material was peripheral blood, obtained from a patient treated with radiotherapy plus ipilimumab. Source of these receptors: a human donor with non-small cell lung cancer that progressed on radiotherapy plus ipilimumab. Some clones in this sample may be carry-over from other donors' samples. Each CDR3 is given with its conserved first and last residue. The D gene is left open where the match is weak. Clone size is stated in some rows and not others, as once, few, many or a class when expanded.

clone_size,j_call,v_call,d_call,cdr3_nt,cdr3_aa
-,TRBJ2-1,TRBV27,-,TGTGCCAGCAGTCCCAGGACTGGTGAGCAGTTCTTC,CASSPRTGEQFF
-,TRBJ1-2,TRBV9,TRBD1,TGTGCCAGCAGCGCCCGGGGACAGGGTTATAATTATGGCTACACCTTC,CASSARGQGYNYGYTF
once,TRBJ2-1,TRBV5-1,-,TGCGCCAGCAGCTTGGATCCGGGGCGCGCCTACAATGAGCAGTTCTTC,CASSLDPGRAYNEQFF
-,TRBJ2-7,TRBV7-9,-,TGTGCCAGCAGCCCGAGGACTGCACCCTACGAGCAGTACTTC,CASSPRTAPYEQYF
-,TRBJ1-2,TRBV7-2,-,TGTGCCAGCAGCTTCCGACGGTTCTATGGCTACACCTTC,CASSFRRFYGYTF
-,TRBJ2-2,TRBV29-1,-,TGCAGCGTTGTTGTTCGGCTAGCGACGAACACCGGGGAGCTGTTTTTT,CSVVVRLATNTGELFF
-,TRBJ2-5,TRBV6-6,TRBD2,TGTGCCAGCAGGGGAGGGCAGACCCAGTACTTC,CASRGGQTQYF
-,TRBJ2-2,TRBV19,TRBD2,TGTGCCAGTAGTATAGATCCAGGGCTAGCGGTAAACACCGGGGAGCTGTTTTTT,CASSIDPGLAVNTGELFF
-,TRBJ1-1,TRBV18,-,TGTGCCAGCTCACCGAGGGGGGGGGTTAATGAAGCTTTCTTT,CASSPRGGVNEAFF
once,TRBJ1-2,TRBV20-1,-,TGCAGTGCTAGAGAAGGGGAGGGCTACACCTTC,CSAREGEGYTF
once,TRBJ1-4,TRBV30,-,TGTGCCCTGACGAGGGACATTAGGGGAAAACTGTTTTTT,CALTRDIRGKLFF
-,TRBJ1-4,TRBV6-1,TRBD1,TGTGCCAGCAGAGGGGGCTCTAATGAAAAACTGTTTTTT,CASRGGSNEKLFF
-,TRBJ1-6,TRBV10-2,-,TGCGCCAGCAGTGGATCCTATAATTCACCCCTCCACTTT,CASSGSYNSPLHF
-,TRBJ2-3,TRBV7-3,TRBD2,TGTGCCAGCGGCGCTAGCGGGGGCCCCTCAGGCACGCAGTATTTT,CASGASGGPSGTQYF
-,TRBJ1-1,TRBV7-2,-,TGTGCCAGCAGTAACACAGGGAGACCTGAAGCTTTCTTT,CASSNTGRPEAFF
-,TRBJ1-5,TRBV10-3,-,TGTGCCATCAGAGAACAGGGAGAAGGTCAGCCCCAGCATTTT,CAIREQGEGQPQHF
-,TRBJ1-5,TRBV6-5,-,TGTGCCAGCAGTCCAGGGACTTTTAGCAATCAGCCCCAGCATTTT,CASSPGTFSNQPQHF
-,TRBJ1-1,TRBV29-1,-,TGCAGCGCTGAAGGGGGTTACACTGAAGCTTTCTTT,CSAEGGYTEAFF
-,TRBJ2-6,TRBV5-1,-,TGCGCCAGCAGCCCGGACCGACCACTCCGCTCTGGGGCCAACGTCCTGACTTTC,CASSPDRPLRSGANVLTF
few,TRBJ2-5,TRBV2,-,TGTGCCAGCAGTGAAGACTCGGGCGGGGGCGGAGAGACCCAGTACTTC,CASSEDSGGGGETQYF
-,TRBJ1-4,TRBV19,-,TGTGCCAGTAGTGCCCAGGTTATTAATGAAAAACTGTTTTTT,CASSAQVINEKLFF
-,TRBJ1-5,TRBV6-6,-,TGTGCCAGCAGTACGGGTCAGCCCCAGCATTTT,CASSTGQPQHF